This T cell receptor beta chain was retrieved from a study of CD8+ T cells in alopecia areata. In the study overall: Female roughly 7-11-week-old C3H/HeJ recipients received skin from roughly 6-13-month-old C3H/HeJ graft donors with spontaneous alopecia. Study-wide points: The study also sequences resident alphabeta T cells of normal skin in scalp samples. Greater clonality was observed in lesional scalp samples, especially alopecia totalis/universalis, versus normal scalp.

The table lists this clone with a few counts. As yet, its antigen is unknown. These gene names are mouse names. On the basis of CD4, CD8alpha, NKG2D, NKG2ACE and other markers, pooled cutaneous lymph node cells were sorted. It was cDNA, reverse transcribed from extracted RNA, that served as the sequencing template. The repertoire was sequenced with immunoSEQ multiplex PCR; TCRdb's copy has only in-frame clones and lacks some. This sample has approximately 300,000 clones, each found more than once. The source of this sequence is a C3H/HeJ mouse with alopecia areata. The mouse strain carries the MHC haplotype H2-k. Sequencing input: CD4+ T cells sorted from a lymph node.

The sequenced CDR3 bases are TGTGCCTGGAGTCTAGGCGGGACTGGGGCTCCTAGTGCAGAA. Encoded protein: CAWSLGGTGAPSAE. The whole CDR3 sequence is CAWSLGGTGAPSAETLYF. The chain uses TRBV31 and TRBJ2-3; 10 bases fit TRBD2. The CDR3 end falls 4 residues outside the read, so it is completed with the germline J gene. Germline V CDR1 and CDR2: GKSSPN, SITVG. Trimming at V came to 0 bases and at J to 0 bases, leaving 9 bases not matched to a gene. The CDR3 runs 18 residues.